This TCR beta chain was sequenced for a study (dated by TCRdb to the mid-2010s). Broadly, across the study: The study set out to test whether tumor-infiltrating Tregs in breast cancer get recruited from blood Tregs or are instead converted in situ from other CD4+ T cell subsets.

CDR3 length: 16 amino acids, cysteine to phenylalanine. Only CDR3 DNA remains: 48 bases, in frame from the first base. V is clipped by 0 bases and J by 4 bases, and the sequence between their germline boundaries is 15 bases long. CDR1 MGHRA and CDR2 YSYEKL are derived from the germline V gene. Study-level results and caveats: The greatest overlap of tumor-infiltrating Treg TCR alpha and beta sequences was with tumor naive CD4+ T cells, followed next by blood naive CD4+ T cells. Validation in the larger cohort was restricted to a single TCR beta V-J rearrangement rather than whole repertoires. In terms of TCR gene usage, tumor memory CD4+ T cells clustered together with blood and lymph node memory CD4+ cells, as well as with lymph node naive CD4+ cells.

The Miltenyi Naive CD4+ T Cell Isolation kit was used to purify naive CD4+ T cells, and CD25 microbeads were used to remove Tregs. Tregs, naive and memory CD4+ T cells from tumor, blood and ipsilateral draining lymph nodes of a handful of breast cancer patients underwent full-length TCR alpha and beta sequencing. Tumor tissue, along with lymph nodes from ipsilateral axillary dissection, was perfused with PBS, minced, and then digested using collagenase I and hyaluronidase. Ficoll density gradient centrifugation was used to isolate mononuclear cells from lymph nodes or from about 50 ml of peripheral blood. Sorted cell populations were confirmed by FACS to exceed 90% purity. Only a few counts were recorded for this clonotype. It lacks a known antigen. Base-call qualities are not available, and no considerably larger clone is one nucleotide away. Full-length TCR variable regions were amplified by 5' RACE PCR with constant-region reverse primers, and semi-nested PCR with Nested Universal Primer A was subsequently performed. Using the ReliaPrep RNA Cell Miniprep System, total RNA was extracted, and the SMARTer RACE 5'/3' Kit was then used to reverse transcribe the RNA into 5'RACE-ready cDNA. An Illumina MiSeq was used to sequence the full-length TCR alpha and beta libraries, which had been barcoded with multiplex adaptors. The published analysis was carried out like this. Sequencing data were pooled across the five patients for each of nine subset-tissue groups and compared by unsupervised clustering of TCR gene usage. The Morisita-Horn index was used to calculate repertoire similarity, with shared sequences weighted by how much each contributed to each repertoire. Using fastp at Q25 and MiXCR, TCRdb reprocessed the public reads and kept productive beta chains. Under each unique CDR3 protein, matching rows form one entry showing the most common genes and DNA. The V and J calls reflect TCRdb's pipeline rather than the authors' work. In this sample the table shows 25,000 to 40,000 distinct CDR3 sequences, about 26% of which occur a single time. The top ten constitute less than 4% of the sample.

The sequence came from a female donor with breast cancer. Material: naive CD4+ T cells sorted from a lymph node. Per the publication, the cell subset or site label means: naive CD4+ T cells, CD4+CD45RA+CD25-. The V and J segments used are TRBV4-1 and TRBJ1-1; TRBD1 is possibly the D segment (5 matching bases). CDR3 sequence: CASSQEPPQGGTEAFF. The DNA reads as follows: TGCGCCAGCAGCCAAGAACCGCCGCAGGGTGGCACTGAAGCTTTCTTT.